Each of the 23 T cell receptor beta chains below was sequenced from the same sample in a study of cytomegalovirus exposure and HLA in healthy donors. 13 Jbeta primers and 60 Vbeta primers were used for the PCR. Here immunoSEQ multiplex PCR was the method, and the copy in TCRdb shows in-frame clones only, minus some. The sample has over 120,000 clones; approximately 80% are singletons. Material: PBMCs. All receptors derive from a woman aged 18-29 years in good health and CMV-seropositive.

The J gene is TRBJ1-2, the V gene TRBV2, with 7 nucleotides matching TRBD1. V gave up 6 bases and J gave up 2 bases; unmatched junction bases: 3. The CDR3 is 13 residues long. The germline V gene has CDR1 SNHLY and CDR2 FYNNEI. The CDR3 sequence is CASRGDSNYGYTF. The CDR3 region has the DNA TGTGCCAGCAGGGGGGACAGCAACTATGGCTACACCTTC. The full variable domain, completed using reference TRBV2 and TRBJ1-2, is EPEVTQTPSHQVTQMGQEVILRCVPISNHLYFYWYRQILGQKVEFLVSFYNNEISEKSEIFDDQFSVERPDGSNFTLKIRSTKLEDSAMYFCASRGDSNYGYTFGSGTRLTVV.

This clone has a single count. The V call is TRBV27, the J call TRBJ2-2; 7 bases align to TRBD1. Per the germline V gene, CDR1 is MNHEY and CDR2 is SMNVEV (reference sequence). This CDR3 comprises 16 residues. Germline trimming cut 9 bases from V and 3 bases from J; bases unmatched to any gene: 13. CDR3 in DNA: TGTGCCAGGACGATCCCGGGACAGAAGGACACCGGGGAGCTGTTTTTT. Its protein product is CARTIPGQKDTGELFF.

This CDR3 is CASSPTQGALETQYF. CDR3 DNA: TGTGCCAGCTCACCGACGCAGGGGGCTTTAGAGACCCAGTACTTC. This chain links TRBV18 with TRBJ2-5, with TRBD1 identical over 8 bases. Unmatched junction bases numbered 7, after V lost 3 bases and J lost 4 bases. The CDR3 is 15 residues long. CDR1 and CDR2 (germline): KGHSH, LQKENI. The full variable domain, in which reference TRBV18 and TRBJ2-5 provide the parts outside the CDR3, is NAGVMQNPRHLVRRRGQEARLRCSPMKGHSHVYWYRQLPEEGLKFMVYLQKENIIDESGMPKERFSAEFPKEGPSILRIQQVVRGDSAAYFCASSPTQGALETQYFGPGTRLLVL.

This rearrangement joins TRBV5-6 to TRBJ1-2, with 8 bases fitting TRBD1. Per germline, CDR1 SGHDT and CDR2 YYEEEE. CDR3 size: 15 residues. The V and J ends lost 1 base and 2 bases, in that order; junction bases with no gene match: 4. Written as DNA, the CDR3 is TGTGCCAGCAGCTTGAGGACAGGGAGGAACTATGGCTACACCTTC. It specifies CASSLRTGRNYGYTF. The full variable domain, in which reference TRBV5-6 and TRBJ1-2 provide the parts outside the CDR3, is DAGVTQSPTHLIKTRGQQVTLRCSPKSGHDTVSWYQQALGQGPQFIFQYYEEEERQRGNFPDRFSGHQFPNYSSELNVNALLLGDSALYLCASSLRTGRNYGYTFGSGTRLTVV.

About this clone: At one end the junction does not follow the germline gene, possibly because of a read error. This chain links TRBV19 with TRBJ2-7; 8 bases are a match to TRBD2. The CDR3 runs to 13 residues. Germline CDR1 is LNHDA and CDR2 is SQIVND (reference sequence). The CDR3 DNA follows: TGTGCCAGTGGCGGGGGGTACTCCTACAAGCAGTACTTC. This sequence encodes CASGGGYSYKQYF.

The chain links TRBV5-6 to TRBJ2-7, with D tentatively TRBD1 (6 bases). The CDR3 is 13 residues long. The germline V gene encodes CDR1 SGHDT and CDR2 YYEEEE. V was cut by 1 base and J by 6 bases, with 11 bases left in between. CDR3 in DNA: TGTGCCAGCAGCTTGCGAACAGGGTTCGAGCAGTACTTC. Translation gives CASSLRTGFEQYF. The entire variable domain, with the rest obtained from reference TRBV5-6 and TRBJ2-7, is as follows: DAGVTQSPTHLIKTRGQQVTLRCSPKSGHDTVSWYQQALGQGPQFIFQYYEEEERQRGNFPDRFSGHQFPNYSSELNVNALLLGDSALYLCASSLRTGFEQYFGPGTRLTVT.

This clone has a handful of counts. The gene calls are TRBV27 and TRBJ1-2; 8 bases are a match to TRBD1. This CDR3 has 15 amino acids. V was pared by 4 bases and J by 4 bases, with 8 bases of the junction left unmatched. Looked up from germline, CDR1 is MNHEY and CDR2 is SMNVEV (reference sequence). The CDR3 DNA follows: TGTGCCAGCAGTTCCCAAGGACAGGGTAGCTATGGCTACACCTTC. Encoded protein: CASSSQGQGSYGYTF.

CDR3 loop: CASMSSLGVATDTQYF. Written as DNA, the CDR3 is TGTGCCAGCATGTCCTCTCTAGGAGTAGCCACAGATACGCAGTATTTT. The chain joins TRBV5-5 to TRBJ2-3; D remains unclear. V was trimmed by 6 bases and J by 2 bases, leaving 19 bases between them. The CDR3 covers 16 residues. Germline CDR1 and CDR2: SGHKS and YYEKEE (reference sequence).

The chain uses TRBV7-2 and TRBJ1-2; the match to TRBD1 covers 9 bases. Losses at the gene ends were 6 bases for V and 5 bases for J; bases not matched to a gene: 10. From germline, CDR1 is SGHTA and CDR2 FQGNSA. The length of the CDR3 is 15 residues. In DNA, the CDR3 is TGTGCCAGCAGATCCGGGACAGGGACCCCATATGGCTACACCTTC. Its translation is CASRSGTGTPYGYTF.

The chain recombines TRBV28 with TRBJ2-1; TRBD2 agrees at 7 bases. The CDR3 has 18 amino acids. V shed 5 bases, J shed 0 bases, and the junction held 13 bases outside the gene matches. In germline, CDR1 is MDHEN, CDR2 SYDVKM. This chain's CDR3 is CASSPLGGVAGSYNEQFF. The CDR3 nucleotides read TGTGCCAGCAGTCCCCTGGGGGGTGTAGCGGGCTCCTACAATGAGCAGTTCTTC.

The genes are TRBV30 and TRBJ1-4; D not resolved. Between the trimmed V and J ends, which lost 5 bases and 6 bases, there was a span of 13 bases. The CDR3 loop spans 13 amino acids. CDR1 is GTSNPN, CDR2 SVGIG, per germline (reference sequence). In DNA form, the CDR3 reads TGTGCCTGGGACGCTGCGGCGGATGAAAAACTGTTTTTT. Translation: CAWDAAADEKLFF.

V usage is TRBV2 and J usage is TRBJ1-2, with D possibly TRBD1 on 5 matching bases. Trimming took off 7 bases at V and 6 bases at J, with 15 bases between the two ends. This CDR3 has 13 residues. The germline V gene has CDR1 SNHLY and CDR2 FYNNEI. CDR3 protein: CASMGGRLDGYTF. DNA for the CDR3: TGTGCCAGCATGGGGGGAAGGCTCGATGGCTACACCTTC.

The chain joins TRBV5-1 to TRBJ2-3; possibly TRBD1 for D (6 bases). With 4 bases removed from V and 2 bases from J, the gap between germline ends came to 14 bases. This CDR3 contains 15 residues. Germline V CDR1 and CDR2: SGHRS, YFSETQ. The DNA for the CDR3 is TGCGCCAGCAGCCTCCGGGACATACTCACAGATACGCAGTATTTT. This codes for CASSLRDILTDTQYF. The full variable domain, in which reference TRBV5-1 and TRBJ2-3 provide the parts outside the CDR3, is KAGVTQTPRYLIKTRGQQVTLSCSPISGHRSVSWYQQTPGQGLQFLFEYFSETQRNKGNFPGRFSGRQFSNSRSEMNVSTLELGDSALYLCASSLRDILTDTQYFGPGTRLTVL.

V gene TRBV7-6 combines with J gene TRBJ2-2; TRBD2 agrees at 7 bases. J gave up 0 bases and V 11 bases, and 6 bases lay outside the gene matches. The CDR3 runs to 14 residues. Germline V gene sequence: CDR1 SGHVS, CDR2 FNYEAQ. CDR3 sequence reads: CASRGGPNTGELFF. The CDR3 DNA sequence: TGTGCCTCACGGGGAGGGCCGAACACCGGGGAGCTGTTTTTT.

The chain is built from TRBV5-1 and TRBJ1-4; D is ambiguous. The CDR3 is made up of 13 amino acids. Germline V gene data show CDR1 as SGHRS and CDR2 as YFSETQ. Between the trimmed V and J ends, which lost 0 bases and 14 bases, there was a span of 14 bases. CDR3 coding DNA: TGCGCCAGCAGCTTGGCCGGAAGAAGAGGCCTGTTTTTT. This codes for CASSLAGRRGLFF. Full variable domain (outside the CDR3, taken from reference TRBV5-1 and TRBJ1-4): KAGVTQTPRYLIKTRGQQVTLSCSPISGHRSVSWYQQTPGQGLQFLFEYFSETQRNKGNFPGRFSGRQFSNSRSEMNVSTLELGDSALYLCASSLAGRRGLFFGSGTQLSVL.

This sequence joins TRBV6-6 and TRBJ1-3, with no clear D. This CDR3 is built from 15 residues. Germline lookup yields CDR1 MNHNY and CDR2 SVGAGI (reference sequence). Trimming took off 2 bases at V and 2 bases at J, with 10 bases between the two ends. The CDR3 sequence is CASSYLSGAGNTIYF. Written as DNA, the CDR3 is TGTGCCAGCAGTTACCTGTCGGGAGCTGGAAACACCATATATTTT.

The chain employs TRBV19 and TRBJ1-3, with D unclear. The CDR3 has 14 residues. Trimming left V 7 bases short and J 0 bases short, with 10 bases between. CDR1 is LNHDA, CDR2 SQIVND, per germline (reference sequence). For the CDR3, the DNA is TGTGCCAGTATGGGCAGAAACTCTGGAAACACCATATATTTT. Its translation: CASMGRNSGNTIYF.

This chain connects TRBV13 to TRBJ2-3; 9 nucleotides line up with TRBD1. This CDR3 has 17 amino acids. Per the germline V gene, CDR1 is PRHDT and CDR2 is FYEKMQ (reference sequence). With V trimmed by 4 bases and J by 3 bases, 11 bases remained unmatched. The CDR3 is CASSSTLQGAQTDTQYF. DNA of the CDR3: TGTGCCAGCAGCTCTACGCTACAGGGGGCTCAGACAGATACGCAGTATTTT.

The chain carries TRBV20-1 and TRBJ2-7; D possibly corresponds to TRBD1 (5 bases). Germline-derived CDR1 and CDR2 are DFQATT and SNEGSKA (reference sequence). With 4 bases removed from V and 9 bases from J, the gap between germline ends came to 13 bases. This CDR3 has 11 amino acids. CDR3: CSATPAGLQYF. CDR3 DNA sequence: TGCAGTGCTACCCCGGCAGGGCTGCAGTACTTC.

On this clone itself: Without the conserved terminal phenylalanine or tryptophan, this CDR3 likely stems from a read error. The CDR3 loop reads CATSRDRVTEAFS. The CDR3 DNA sequence: TGTGCCACCAGCAGGGACAGGGTAACTGAAGCTTTCTCT. The rearrangement joins TRBV15 to TRBJ1-1, with 8 bases that match TRBD1. V shed 3 bases and J 5 bases; nucleotides not matched to a gene: 2. Germline V lookup: CDR1 LNHNV, CDR2 YYDKDF (reference sequence). The CDR3 runs 13 residues.

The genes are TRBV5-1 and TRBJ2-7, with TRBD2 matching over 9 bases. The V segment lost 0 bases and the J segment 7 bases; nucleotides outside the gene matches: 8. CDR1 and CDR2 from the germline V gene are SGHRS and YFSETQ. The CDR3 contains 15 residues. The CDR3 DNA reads TGCGCCAGCAGCTTGGCTGCGGGGGGGGAAAAAGAGCAGTACTTC. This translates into CASSLAAGGEKEQYF.

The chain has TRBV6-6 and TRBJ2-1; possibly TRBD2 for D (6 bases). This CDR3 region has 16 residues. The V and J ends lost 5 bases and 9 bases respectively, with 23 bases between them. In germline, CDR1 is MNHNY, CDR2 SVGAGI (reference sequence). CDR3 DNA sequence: TGTGCCAGCAGTAACACCGGGACGGGACTTGTGGGTGAGCAGTTCTTC. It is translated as CASSNTGTGLVGEQFF.

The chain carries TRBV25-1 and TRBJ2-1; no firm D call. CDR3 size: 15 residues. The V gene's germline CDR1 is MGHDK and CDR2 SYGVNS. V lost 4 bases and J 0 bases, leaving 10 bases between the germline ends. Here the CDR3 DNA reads TGTGCCAGCAGTGCTGACTGGAGCTCCTACAATGAGCAGTTCTTC. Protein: CASSADWSSYNEQFF.